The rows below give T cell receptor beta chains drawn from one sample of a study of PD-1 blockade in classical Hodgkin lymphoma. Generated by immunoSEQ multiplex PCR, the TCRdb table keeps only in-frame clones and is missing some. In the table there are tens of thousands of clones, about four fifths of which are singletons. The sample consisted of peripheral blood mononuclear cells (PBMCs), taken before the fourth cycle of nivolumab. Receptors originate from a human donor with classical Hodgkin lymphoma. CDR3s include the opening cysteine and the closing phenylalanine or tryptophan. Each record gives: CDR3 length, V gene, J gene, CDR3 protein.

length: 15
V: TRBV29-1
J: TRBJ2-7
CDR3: CSAKTGSSATYEQYF

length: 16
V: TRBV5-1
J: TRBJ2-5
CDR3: CASSLRPTVDQETQYF

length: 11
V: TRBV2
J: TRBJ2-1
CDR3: CASSEFVEQFF

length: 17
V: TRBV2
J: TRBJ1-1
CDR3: CASMGPRDRVVDTEAFF

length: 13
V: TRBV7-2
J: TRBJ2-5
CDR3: CASSFRMRETQYF

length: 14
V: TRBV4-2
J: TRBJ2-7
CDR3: CASSQATQPYEQYF

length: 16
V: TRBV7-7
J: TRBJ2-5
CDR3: CASSPSGREDQETQYF

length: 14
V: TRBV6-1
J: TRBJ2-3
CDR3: CASSEMRLADTQYF

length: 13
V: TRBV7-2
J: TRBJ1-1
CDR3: CASSLLAGPEAFF

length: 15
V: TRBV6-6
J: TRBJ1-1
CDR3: CASSQPGGGNTEAFF

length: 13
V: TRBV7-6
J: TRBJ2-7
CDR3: CASSLVYSYEQYF

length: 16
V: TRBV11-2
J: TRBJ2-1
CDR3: CASSAPDALSYNEQFF

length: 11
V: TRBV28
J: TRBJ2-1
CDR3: CASRQLWPTFF

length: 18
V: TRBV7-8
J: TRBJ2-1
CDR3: CASSLRASAGVGYNEQFF

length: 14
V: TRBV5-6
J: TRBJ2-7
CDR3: CASSSLILAPEQYF

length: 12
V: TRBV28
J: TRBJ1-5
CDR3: CASSSGGQPQHF

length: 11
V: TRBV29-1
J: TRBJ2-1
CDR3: CSVRSYNEQFF

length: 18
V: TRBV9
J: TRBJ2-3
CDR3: CASSSMTSGRAQTDTQYF

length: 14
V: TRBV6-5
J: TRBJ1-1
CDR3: CASSRTGENTEAFF

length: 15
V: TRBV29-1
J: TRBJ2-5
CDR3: CSVVYLGQRGETQYF

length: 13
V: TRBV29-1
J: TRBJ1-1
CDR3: CSVESQGAIEAFF

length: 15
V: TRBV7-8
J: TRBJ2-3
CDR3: CASSLTRQSTDTQYF

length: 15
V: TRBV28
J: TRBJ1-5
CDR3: CASTRPVAGNQPQHF

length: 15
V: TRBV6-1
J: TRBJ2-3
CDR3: CASSNLAGGRDTQYF

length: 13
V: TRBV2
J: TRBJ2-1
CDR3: CASSVARQTEQFF

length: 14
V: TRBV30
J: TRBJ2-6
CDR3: CAWSVSSGANVLTF

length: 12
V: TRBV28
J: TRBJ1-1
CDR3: CASSLPRLEAFF

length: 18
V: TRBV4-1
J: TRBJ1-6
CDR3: CASSQDQTGDVYNSPLHF

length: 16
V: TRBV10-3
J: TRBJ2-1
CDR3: CAIRTDKSGSLNEQFF

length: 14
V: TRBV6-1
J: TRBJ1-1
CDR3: CASSEAPGGREAFF

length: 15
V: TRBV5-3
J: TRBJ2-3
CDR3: CARSRGAGGGGTQYF

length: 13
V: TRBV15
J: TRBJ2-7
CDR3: CATSRRTPGLAQF

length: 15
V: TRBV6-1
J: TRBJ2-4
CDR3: CASMSGTLAKNIQYF

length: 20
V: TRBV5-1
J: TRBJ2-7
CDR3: CASSGRTTGLAGVTGYEQYF

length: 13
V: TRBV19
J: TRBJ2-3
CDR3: CASSSASTDTQYF

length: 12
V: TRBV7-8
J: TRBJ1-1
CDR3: CASSLVGGETFF

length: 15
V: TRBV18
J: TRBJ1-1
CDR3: CASSPLEGANTEAFF

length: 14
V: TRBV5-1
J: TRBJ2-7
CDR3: CASSTGTGSYEQYF

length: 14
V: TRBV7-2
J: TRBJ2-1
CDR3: CASSLYGSRPEQFF

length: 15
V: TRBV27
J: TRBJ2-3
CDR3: CASSLLGLAGDTQYF

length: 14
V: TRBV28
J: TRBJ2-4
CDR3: CASSFRRPGGIQYF

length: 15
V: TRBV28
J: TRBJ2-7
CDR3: CASSRTPPESYEQYF

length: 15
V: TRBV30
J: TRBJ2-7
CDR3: CAWSRNRGFLYEQYF

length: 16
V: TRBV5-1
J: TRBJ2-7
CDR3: CASSPGLAGGRFEQYF

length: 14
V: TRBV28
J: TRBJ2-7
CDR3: CASSIQGAPYEQYF

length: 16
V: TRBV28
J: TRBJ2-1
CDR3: CASSQQDRGAYNEQFF

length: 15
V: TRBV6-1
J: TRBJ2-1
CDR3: CAIRQGVAGVGEQFF

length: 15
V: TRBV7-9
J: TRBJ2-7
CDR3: CASSLAGTGTYEQYF

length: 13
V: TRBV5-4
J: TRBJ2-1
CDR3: CASSSSGYNEQFF

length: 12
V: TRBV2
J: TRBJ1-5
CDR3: CASSDPNQPQHF